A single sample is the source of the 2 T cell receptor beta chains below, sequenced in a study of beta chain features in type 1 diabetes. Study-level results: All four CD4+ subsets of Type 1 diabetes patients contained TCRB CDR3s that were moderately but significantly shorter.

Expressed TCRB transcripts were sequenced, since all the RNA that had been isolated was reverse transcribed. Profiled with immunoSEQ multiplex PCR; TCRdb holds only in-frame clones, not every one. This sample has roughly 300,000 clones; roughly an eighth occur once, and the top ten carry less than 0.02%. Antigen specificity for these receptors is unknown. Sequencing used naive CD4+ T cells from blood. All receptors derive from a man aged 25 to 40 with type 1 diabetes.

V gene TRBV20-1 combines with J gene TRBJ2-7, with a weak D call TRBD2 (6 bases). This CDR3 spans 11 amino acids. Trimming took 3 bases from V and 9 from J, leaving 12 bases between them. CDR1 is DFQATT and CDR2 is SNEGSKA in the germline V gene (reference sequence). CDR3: CSARMGLGQYF. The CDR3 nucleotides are TGCAGTGCTAGGATGGGACTTGGGCAGTACTTC.

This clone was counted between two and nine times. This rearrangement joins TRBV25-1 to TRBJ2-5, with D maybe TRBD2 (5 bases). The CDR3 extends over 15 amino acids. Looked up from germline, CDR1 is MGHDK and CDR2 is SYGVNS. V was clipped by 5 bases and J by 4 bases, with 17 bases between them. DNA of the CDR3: TGTGCCAGCAGTCGGTCACAGCGGATGCCAGAGACCCAGTACTTC. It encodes CASSRSQRMPETQYF.